This T cell receptor (beta chain) stems from a study of lymphopenia after photon versus proton radiotherapy. General study findings and limits: A bigger post-nadir fall in TCR diversity correlated inversely with survival time in deceased patients. Relative stability marked proton patients; photon patients lost diversity and naive cells.

As to this clone: Its matching antigen is unknown.

The length of the CDR3 is 14 residues. V lost 4 bases, J lost 5 bases, and 16 bases lay in between. Germline V gives CDR1 SGDLS, CDR2 YYNGEE. The data were produced by immunoSEQ multiplex PCR, yet TCRdb's version contains in-frame clones alone and is incomplete. The sample includes tens of thousands of clones, roughly 85% of them seen just once. The material sequenced was peripheral blood, taken from a patient treated with photon-based radiotherapy. This TCR was recovered from a man between 60 and 75 years old with pancreatic cancer. The J gene is TRBJ2-7, the V gene TRBV9; possibly TRBD1 or TRBD2 for D (6 bases each). DNA for the CDR3: TGTGCCAGCAGCCCTACTGGGGGGCCCCACGAGCAGTACTTC. It specifies CASSPTGGPHEQYF.